The 8 T cell receptor beta chains below were found in one sample sequenced in a study of blood T cell repertoires in COVID-19. Data came from immunoSEQ multiplex PCR; TCRdb stores just in-frame clones and leaves some out. In the table there are a few hundred thousand clones, approximately 90% of which are singletons. Source material: PBMCs or T cells enriched from blood (not recorded which). Every receptor here comes from a woman aged 40 to 49 who had recovered from COVID-19.

The genes are TRBV27 and TRBJ1-4, with no clear D. This CDR3 region has 16 residues. The ends were cut back, 4 bases at V and 5 bases at J, with 17 bases in the middle. Germline-derived CDR1 and CDR2 are MNHEY and SMNVEV (reference sequence). This CDR3 reads CASSSVSGILNEKLFF. The CDR3 DNA is TGTGCCAGCAGTTCCGTCTCCGGGATCTTAAATGAAAAACTGTTTTTT.

The V gene is TRBV7-2, the J gene TRBJ2-2; 8 positions match TRBD2. The germline V gene encodes CDR1 SGHTA and CDR2 FQGNSA. V lost 4 bases and J lost 3; bases outside the gene matches: 4. This CDR3 region has 15 residues. The CDR3 reads CASSSLAGHTGELFF. The DNA of the CDR3 is TGTGCCAGCAGCTCCTTAGCGGGGCACACCGGGGAGCTGTTTTTT.

V is TRBV29-1 and J is TRBJ1-2; 9 bases match TRBD1. The V gene end was trimmed by 7 bases and the J gene end by 11 bases; junction bases not matched to a gene: 8. The CDR3 runs 11 residues. Germline values: CDR1 SQVTM, CDR2 ANQGSEA. Here the CDR3 DNA reads TGCAGCGGAACGGTCGGGACAGGGTACACCTTC. The encoded protein is CSGTVGTGYTF.

This clone has just a few counts. J is TRBJ2-7 and V is TRBV30; 11 nucleotides agree with TRBD2. The germline CDR1 and CDR2 sequences are GTSNPN and SVGIG (reference sequence). The CDR3 has 12 amino acids. After removal of 3 bases from V and 5 bases from J, the junction contained 0 bases not matched to a gene. CDR3 in DNA: TGTGCCTGGAGGGGACTAGCGGACGAGCAGTACTTC. Protein product: CAWRGLADEQYF.

V usage is TRBV28 and J usage is TRBJ1-5; D possibly corresponds to TRBD1 (6 bases). This CDR3 has 18 amino acids. Germline CDR1 MDHEN, CDR2 SYDVKM. V was trimmed by 7 bases and J by 0 bases, leaving 22 bases between them. DNA of the CDR3: TGTGCCAGCATTCCCCTAGGGCGGACAGAGCCTAGCAATCAGCCCCAGCATTTT. Residues: CASIPLGRTEPSNQPQHF.

CDR3 nucleotides: TGTGCCACCAGTGACTCAAGGACAGGGCTAACCTCCTACGAGCAGTACTTC. This gives the protein CATSDSRTGLTSYEQYF. J is TRBJ2-7 and V is TRBV24-1; 8 bases are shared with TRBD1. V lost 4 bases to trimming and J lost 0 bases; unmatched junction nucleotides: 10. Germline CDR1 is KGHDR and CDR2 is SFDVKD. The CDR3 runs 17 residues.

The J gene is TRBJ2-1, the V gene TRBV11-2, with D possibly being TRBD2 (5 bases). The V gene lost 5 bases and the J gene lost 2 bases, with 13 bases spanning the gap. The germline V gene has CDR1 SGHAT and CDR2 FQNNGV. The CDR3 has 15 amino acids. For the CDR3, the DNA is TGTGCCAGCAGCCCCACGGGGAGTACCTACAATGAGCAGTTCTTC. Protein sequence: CASSPTGSTYNEQFF.

The chain is built from TRBV12-5 and TRBJ2-7; TRBD2 matches at 16 bases. Germline-derived CDR1 and CDR2 are LGHNT and FRNRAP. Trimming removed 1 base from V and 4 bases from J; junction bases left unmatched: 1. This CDR3 region has 16 residues. The CDR3 loop reads CASGLAGLAGGYEQYF. Here the CDR3 DNA reads TGTGCTAGTGGTTTGGCGGGACTAGCGGGGGGGTACGAGCAGTACTTC.